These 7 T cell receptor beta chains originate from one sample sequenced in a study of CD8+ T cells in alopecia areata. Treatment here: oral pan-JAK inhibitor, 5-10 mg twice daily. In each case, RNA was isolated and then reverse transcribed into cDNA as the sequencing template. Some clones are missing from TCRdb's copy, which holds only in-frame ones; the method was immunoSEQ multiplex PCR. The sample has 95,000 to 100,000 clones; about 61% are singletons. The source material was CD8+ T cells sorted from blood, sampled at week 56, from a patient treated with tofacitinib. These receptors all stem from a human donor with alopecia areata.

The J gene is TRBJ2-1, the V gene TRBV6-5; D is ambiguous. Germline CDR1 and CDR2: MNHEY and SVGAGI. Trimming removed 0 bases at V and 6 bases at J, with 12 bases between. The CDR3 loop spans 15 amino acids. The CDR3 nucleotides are TGTGCCAGCAGTTACTCAGGCCAGTGGGGCAATGAGCAGTTCTTC. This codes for CASSYSGQWGNEQFF.

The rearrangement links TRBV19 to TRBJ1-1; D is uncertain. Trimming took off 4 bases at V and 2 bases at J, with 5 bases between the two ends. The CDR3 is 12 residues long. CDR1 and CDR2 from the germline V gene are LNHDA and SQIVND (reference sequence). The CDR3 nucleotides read TGTGCCAGTAGTACAGGAAACACTGAAGCTTTCTTT. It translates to CASSTGNTEAFF.

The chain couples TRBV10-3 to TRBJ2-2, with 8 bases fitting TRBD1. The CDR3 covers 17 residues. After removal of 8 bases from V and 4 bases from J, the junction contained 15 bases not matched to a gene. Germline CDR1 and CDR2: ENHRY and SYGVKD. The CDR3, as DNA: TGTGCCATCCAGTCTTCGATTCCCCAGGGGGCCACCGGGGAGCTGTTTTTT. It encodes CAIQSSIPQGATGELFF.

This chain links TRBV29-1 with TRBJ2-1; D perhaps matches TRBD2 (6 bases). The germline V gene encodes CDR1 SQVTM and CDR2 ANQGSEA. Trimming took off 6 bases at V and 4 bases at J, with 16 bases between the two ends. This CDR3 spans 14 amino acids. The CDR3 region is CSVDNGGFYNEQFF. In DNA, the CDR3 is TGCAGCGTGGACAACGGGGGATTTTACAATGAGCAGTTCTTC.

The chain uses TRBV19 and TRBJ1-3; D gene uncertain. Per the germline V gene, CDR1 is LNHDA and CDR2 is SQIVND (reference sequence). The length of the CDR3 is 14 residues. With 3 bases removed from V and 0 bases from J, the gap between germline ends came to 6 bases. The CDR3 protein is CASSITFSGNTIYF. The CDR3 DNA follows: TGTGCCAGTAGTATCACCTTCTCTGGAAACACCATATATTTT.

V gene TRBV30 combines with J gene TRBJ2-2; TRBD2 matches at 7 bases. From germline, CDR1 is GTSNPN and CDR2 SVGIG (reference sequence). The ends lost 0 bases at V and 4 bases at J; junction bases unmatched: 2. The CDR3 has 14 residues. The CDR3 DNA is TGTGCCTGGAGTGTAGGGACTACCACCGGGGAGCTGTTTTTT. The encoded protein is CAWSVGTTTGELFF.

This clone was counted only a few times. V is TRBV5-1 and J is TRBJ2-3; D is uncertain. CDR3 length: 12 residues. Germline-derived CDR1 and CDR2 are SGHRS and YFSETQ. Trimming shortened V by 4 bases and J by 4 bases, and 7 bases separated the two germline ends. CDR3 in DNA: TGCGCCAGCAGCCGAAGTTCAGATACGCAGTATTTT. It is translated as CASSRSSDTQYF.